The TCR beta chain described here comes from a study of blood T cells in healthy people across ages. General study results and limits: Roughly linear declines in TCR beta diversity per million T cells occurred with age.

Concerning this clonotype itself: No antigen is known for it.

A sample-barcoded 5' primer and a J-beta primer mix were used in a second PCR of about 6 to 12 cycles. MiXCR was run by TCRdb on the 5' RACE reads, yielding one entry per CDR3 protein. The data show about 730,000 distinct CDR3 sequences, roughly 47% seen once. The CDR3 has 15 residues. CDR1 SGHTA and CDR2 FQGNSA come from the germline V gene. V was cut by 5 bases and J by 0 bases, with 11 bases left in between. The sample consisted of blood. This TCR was recovered from a woman in her sixties in good health. The rearrangement uses TRBV7-2 and TRBJ2-1; no clear D gene. CDR3 in amino acids: CASSPVGNSYNEQFF. Here the CDR3 DNA reads TGTGCCAGCAGCCCCGTAGGGAACTCCTACAATGAGCAGTTCTTC.